A single sample is the source of the 19 T cell receptor beta chains below, sequenced in a study of T cells in tuberculosis. The protocol was immunoSEQ multiplex PCR, while the TCRdb copy is restricted to in-frame clones and leaves out a portion. The repertoire holds roughly 33,000 clones, just over 90% seen once, with 2.2% in the top ten. Material for sequencing was PBMCs. The receptors come from a donor aged 10 to 29 with latent tuberculosis or without tuberculosis infection.

This rearrangement joins TRBV5-4 to TRBJ1-4; the D gene is possibly TRBD1 (5 bases). Germline assignment: CDR1 SGHNT and CDR2 YYREEE (reference sequence). The CDR3 runs to 14 residues. The V end lost 4 bases, the J end lost 7 bases, and 14 bases lay between the germline ends. The DNA of the CDR3 is TGTGCCAGCAGCCTCAGGAGTCAGGGTGAAAAACTGTTTTTT. This encodes CASSLRSQGEKLFF.

V and J are TRBV7-2 and TRBJ2-6; D perhaps matches TRBD2 (5 bases). This CDR3 has 17 amino acids. The V end lost 1 base, the J end lost 1 base, and 11 bases lay between the germline ends. Per germline, CDR1 SGHTA and CDR2 FQGNSA. CDR3 coding DNA: TGTGCCAGCAGCTTAGGGGCACCGGGGTCTGGGGCCAACGTCCTGACTTTC. This encodes CASSLGAPGSGANVLTF.

The chain recombines TRBV6-5 with TRBJ2-3; D is possibly TRBD2 (5 bases). V was cut by 0 bases and J by 0 bases, with 7 bases left in between. The CDR3 runs to 15 residues. Germline V CDR1 and CDR2: MNHEY, SVGAGI. CDR3 protein: CASSYSRVSTDTQYF. As DNA, the CDR3 is TGTGCCAGCAGTTACTCGAGGGTTAGCACAGATACGCAGTATTTT.

This sequence joins TRBV5-6 and TRBJ2-6; TRBD1 is a possible D gene (6 bases). Germline V gives CDR1 SGHDT, CDR2 YYEEEE. CDR3 size: 12 residues. V shed 8 bases and J shed 11 bases, with 14 bases lying between them. The CDR3 DNA follows: TGTGCCAGTAATGACAGGTACGACGTCCTGACTTTC. Protein product: CASNDRYDVLTF.

The V and J genes are TRBV19 and TRBJ2-4; possibly TRBD1 for D (6 bases). In germline, CDR1 is LNHDA, CDR2 SQIVND (reference sequence). The CDR3 totals 12 residues. V lost 2 bases and J lost 13, with 12 bases in between. This CDR3 is CASSISAGQQYF. The CDR3 DNA reads as TGTGCCAGTAGTATATCCGCAGGACAGCAGTACTTC.

J is TRBJ1-1 and V is TRBV28; D call uncertain. V was pared by 5 bases and J by 4 bases, with 8 bases between. The CDR3 sequence is 12 residues long. From germline, CDR1 is MDHEN and CDR2 SYDVKM. CDR3 sequence reads: CASSPRPTEAFF. CDR3 nucleotides: TGTGCCAGCAGTCCCCGTCCCACTGAAGCTTTCTTT.

The chain links TRBV7-9 to TRBJ1-4; D gene unclear. Germline loops: CDR1 SEHNR, CDR2 FQNEAQ (reference sequence). This CDR3 has 17 residues. V was pared by 5 bases and J by 0 bases, with 16 bases between. The CDR3 spells CASSLTGIGATNEKLFF. In nucleotides, the CDR3 is TGTGCCAGCAGCCTGACCGGTATTGGAGCAACTAATGAAAAACTGTTTTTT.

This chain connects TRBV30 to TRBJ1-3; D is unresolved. V gave up 0 bases and J gave up 4 bases, with 16 bases separating them. Germline V gene lookup returns CDR1 GTSNPN and CDR2 SVGIG (reference sequence). The CDR3 is 16 amino acids. Here the CDR3 reads CAWSVNGPRRGNTIYF. CDR3 bases: TGTGCCTGGAGTGTAAACGGCCCCCGGAGGGGAAACACCATATATTTT.

V gene TRBV6-6 combines with J gene TRBJ2-7, with D possibly TRBD1 on 6 matching bases. Per germline, CDR1 MNHNY and CDR2 SVGAGI (reference sequence). Trimming pared 6 bases from V and 3 bases from J, leaving 12 bases between. The CDR3 has 13 residues. The CDR3 protein is CASRETGDYEQYF. For the CDR3, the DNA is TGTGCCAGCAGGGAGACAGGAGACTACGAGCAGTACTTC.

This clone was seen just once. The rearrangement links TRBV7-9 to TRBJ1-5; D remains ambiguous. The germline gives CDR1 SEHNR, CDR2 FQNEAQ (reference sequence). The CDR3 has 14 residues. V shed 1 base and J shed 4 bases, with 8 bases lying between them. The CDR3 here is CASSLGGQNQPQHF. For the CDR3, the DNA is TGTGCCAGCAGCTTAGGCGGCCAGAATCAGCCCCAGCATTTT.

This clone was picked up a small number of times. The rearrangement uses TRBV6-1 and TRBJ1-5, with D possibly TRBD1 on 5 matching bases. Trimming removed 9 bases from V and 5 bases from J, with 14 bases in between. The CDR3 covers 13 residues. The germline CDR1 and CDR2 sequences are MNHNS and SASEGT. The CDR3 nucleotides read TGTGCCAGATCCCAGGGTTGGGATCAGCCCCAGCATTTT. It yields the protein CARSQGWDQPQHF.

The rearrangement links TRBV10-1 to TRBJ1-4; 7 bases map to TRBD1. With 6 bases clipped from V and 7 bases from J, the junction kept 20 bases outside the gene matches. In germline, CDR1 is WNHNN, CDR2 SYGVQD (reference sequence). The CDR3 totals 18 residues. In nucleotides, the CDR3 is TGCGCCAGCAGCCGAGAACTCCCGGTTCGGACAGGATGTGAAAAACTGTTTTTT. It yields the protein CASSRELPVRTGCEKLFF.

J is TRBJ2-4 and V is TRBV4-1, with D tentatively TRBD1 (5 bases). V was cut by 0 bases and J by 0 bases, with 12 bases left in between. Germline V gene lookup returns CDR1 MGHRA and CDR2 YSYEKL. The CDR3 totals 17 residues. CDR3 coding DNA: TGCGCCAGCAGCCAAGATAAAGGGGCCGTAGCCAAAAACATTCAGTACTTC. Amino acids: CASSQDKGAVAKNIQYF.

V and J are TRBV5-4 and TRBJ2-7; 11 bases are a match to TRBD2. Germline V gene sequence: CDR1 SGHNT, CDR2 YYREEE (reference sequence). V gave up 1 base and J gave up 0 bases; unmatched junction bases: 12. The CDR3 spans 19 residues. Written as DNA, the CDR3 is TGTGCCAGCAGCTTGCCGAGTGAACTAGCGGGAGAGAGCTCCTACGAGCAGTACTTC. Translating gives CASSLPSELAGESSYEQYF.

This chain links TRBV2 with TRBJ2-2; TRBD1 aligns across 7 bases. Germline trimming cut 1 base from V and 5 bases from J; bases unmatched to any gene: 4. Germline CDR1 SNHLY, CDR2 FYNNEI. The CDR3 consists of 15 residues. CDR3 sequence reads: CASSEEGAWTGELFF. The CDR3 nucleotides are TGTGCCAGCAGTGAAGAGGGGGCTTGGACCGGGGAGCTGTTTTTT.

The rearrangement links TRBV4-3 to TRBJ1-6, with D perhaps matching TRBD1 (6 bases). Germline CDR1 LGHNA, CDR2 YSLEER. V gave up 2 bases and J gave up 8 bases, with 13 bases separating them. The CDR3 extends over 15 amino acids. The CDR3 nucleotides are TGCGCCAGCAGCCAAAAGTGGCCAGGGGATTCACCCCTCCACTTT. Protein sequence: CASSQKWPGDSPLHF.

The rearrangement joins TRBV10-3 to TRBJ1-5, with 7 bases aligning to TRBD1. V lost 10 bases and J lost 1; bases outside the gene matches: 7. Germline CDR1 reads ENHRY; CDR2 reads SYGVKD. The CDR3 consists of 14 residues. This chain's CDR3 is CATWTGGSNQPQHF. The CDR3 DNA reads TGTGCCACGTGGACAGGAGGGAGCAATCAGCCCCAGCATTTT.

This clone was picked up one time. V is TRBV4-1 and J is TRBJ2-3; the match to TRBD2 covers 8 bases. There are 19 residues in the CDR3. Germline trimming cut 1 base from V and 1 base from J; bases unmatched to any gene: 13. Germline values: CDR1 MGHRA, CDR2 YSYEKL. The CDR3 coding sequence is TGCGCCAGCAGCCAAGGATGGATGAGGACTAGCAGGGGCACAGATACGCAGTATTTT. Amino acids: CASSQGWMRTSRGTDTQYF.

The rearrangement links TRBV19 to TRBJ1-4; no reliable D call. The V end lost 6 bases, the J end lost 6 bases, and 11 bases lay between the germline ends. The CDR3 is made up of 13 amino acids. Germline loops: CDR1 LNHDA, CDR2 SQIVND (reference sequence). The CDR3 region has the DNA TGTGCCAGTAGGAGGGTTAGGCATGAAAAACTGTTTTTT. This codes for CASRRVRHEKLFF. The entire variable domain, with the rest obtained from reference TRBV19 and TRBJ1-4, is as follows: DGGITQSPKYLFRKEGQNVTLSCEQNLNHDAMYWYRQDPGQGLRLIYYSQIVNDFQKGDIAEGYSVSREKKESFPLTVTSAQKNPTAFYLCASRRVRHEKLFFGSGTQLSVL.